The 23 T cell receptor beta chains in this list originate from one sample, sequenced in a study of regulatory T cells in long-lasting Graves disease. Investigators prepared the TCR beta libraries by applying iRepertoire HTBI primers and Arm-PCR of CDR3 regions. Each CDR3 protein is one row after TCRdb ran MiXCR on the multiplex PCR reads. The sample has 360,000 or so distinct CDR3 sequences; roughly 17% are singletons. Documented time point: newly diagnosed GD, antithyroid drugs for less than 3 months. From PBMCs, RNA was extracted and then used to make the TCR library. This sample was also put to use in a study of T cells in Graves' hyperthyroidism and ophthalmopathy.

This specimen consisted of peripheral blood mononuclear cells (PBMCs), obtained at new diagnosis, from a patient treated with antithyroid drugs. The receptors were gathered from a man in his forties or fifties with Graves disease.

V usage is TRBV5-6 and J usage is TRBJ2-1; TRBD2 matches at 12 bases. The CDR3 loop spans 16 amino acids. The V gene's germline CDR1 is SGHDT and CDR2 YYEEEE. V shed 3 bases, J shed 9 bases, and the junction held 10 bases outside the gene matches. CDR3 amino acids: CASSWELAGGLGEQFF. The CDR3 region has the DNA TGTGCCAGCAGCTGGGAGCTAGCGGGGGGGCTTGGTGAGCAGTTCTTC.

The chain carries TRBV25-1 and TRBJ2-5, with 7 bases identical to TRBD1. Losses at the gene ends were 3 bases for V and 5 bases for J; bases not matched to a gene: 9. This CDR3 spans 15 amino acids. CDR1 and CDR2 (germline): MGHDK, SYGVNS. Here the CDR3 reads CASSDPSTGFETQYF. CDR3 DNA: TGTGCCAGCAGTGACCCTTCGACAGGGTTTGAGACCCAGTACTTC.

This clonotype was picked up a small number of times. The V gene is TRBV20-1, the J gene TRBJ2-7; 9 bases line up with TRBD1. This CDR3 contains 14 residues. Unmatched junction bases numbered 14, after V lost 8 bases and J lost 6 bases. Germline CDR1 reads DFQATT; CDR2 reads SNEGSKA (reference sequence). CDR3 nucleotide sequence: TGCAGTCCTGCACGGGGACAGGGCACCGGCGAGCAGTACTTC. Protein product: CSPARGQGTGEQYF.

This clonotype was counted many times. V and J are TRBV2 and TRBJ2-2; 9 bases fit TRBD1. J gave up 5 bases and V 6 bases, and 7 bases lay outside the gene matches. Germline V lookup: CDR1 SNHLY, CDR2 FYNNEI. The CDR3 covers 15 residues. The CDR3: CASSPGTGRTGELFF. CDR3 bases: TGTGCCAGCAGCCCTGGGACAGGGCGAACCGGGGAGCTGTTTTTT.

With regard to this clonotype: It is likely a read error: a sequence one base away is far more abundant. J is TRBJ2-5 and V is TRBV20-1, with 13 bases that match TRBD2. The CDR3 sequence is 15 residues long. V lost 4 bases and J lost 11; bases outside the gene matches: 13. Per germline, CDR1 DFQATT and CDR2 SNEGSKA (reference sequence). CDR3 coding DNA: TGCAGTGCTACGTCAACTAGCGGGGGGGACAATGAGCAGTACTTC. Encoded protein: CSATSTSGGDNEQYF.

This clonotype was found many times. The chain couples TRBV7-2 to TRBJ1-6; D gene uncertain. Trimming left V 4 bases short and J 12 bases short, with 10 bases between. Germline V CDR1 and CDR2: SGHTA, FQGNSA. This CDR3 is built from 12 residues. The chain's CDR3 is CASSSFGGPLHF. CDR3 bases: TGTGCCAGCAGCTCGTTTGGTGGACCCCTCCACTTT.

Ten or more counts support this clonotype. V is TRBV10-3 and J is TRBJ2-5, with 8 bases matching TRBD2. The CDR3 length is 13 residues. The germline CDR1 and CDR2 sequences are ENHRY and SYGVKD. The ends lost 3 bases at V and 5 bases at J; junction bases unmatched: 2. The CDR3, as DNA: TGTGCCATCAGTGAAACTAGCGGCGAGACCCAGTACTTC. Translating gives CAISETSGETQYF.

This clonotype was recorded a few times. The rearrangement links TRBV12-3 or TRBV12-4 to TRBJ2-2; tentative D call: TRBD2 (6 bases). The length of the CDR3 is 14 residues. Trimming cost V 6 bases and J 4 bases, with 12 bases left between them. The CDR3 sequence is CASSAGLTTGELFF. CDR3 nucleotides: TGTGCCAGCAGCGCGGGACTTACCACCGGGGAGCTGTTTTTT.

This clonotype was detected many times. The V and J genes are TRBV11-2 and TRBJ2-1; 11 nucleotides match TRBD1. CDR1 is SGHAT, CDR2 FQNNGV, per germline. Trimming cost V 8 bases and J 8 bases; bases outside gene matches: 8. This CDR3 contains 14 residues. The CDR3 loop is CASRGGGQGDEQFF. CDR3 nucleotides: TGTGCCAGCCGGGGGGGGGGACAGGGGGATGAGCAGTTCTTC.

This clonotype has only a few counts. The gene calls are TRBV12-3 or TRBV12-4 and TRBJ1-2; 8 positions match TRBD1. The J segment lost 4 bases and the V segment lost 2 bases, leaving 0 bases of the junction unmatched. This CDR3 is 13 amino acids long. The CDR3 DNA reads TGTGCCAGCAGTTTAACAGGGGGCTATGGCTACACCTTC. Its translation is CASSLTGGYGYTF.

This clonotype was seen a handful of times. The chain uses TRBV7-9 and TRBJ2-5; unclear D gene. The CDR3 loop spans 11 amino acids. V gave up 6 bases and J gave up 4 bases, with 6 bases separating them. In germline, CDR1 is SEHNR, CDR2 FQNEAQ (reference sequence). The CDR3 DNA is TGTGCCAGCAGACATGGAGAGACCCAGTACTTC. Protein sequence: CASRHGETQYF.

Ten or more counts support this clonotype. The chain is built from TRBV6-1 and TRBJ2-2; TRBD2 might be the D (5 bases). Per the germline V gene, CDR1 is MNHNS and CDR2 is SASEGT. CDR3 size: 13 residues. V gave up 8 bases and J gave up 2 bases, with 9 bases separating them. The CDR3 spells CASRADNTGELFF. In DNA, the CDR3 is TGTGCCAGCCGAGCGGATAACACCGGGGAGCTGTTTTTT.

V is TRBV27 and J is TRBJ1-1, with D possibly matching TRBD1 (5 bases). V lost 6 bases to trimming and J lost 0 bases, with 14 bases between them. Germline CDR1 reads MNHEY; CDR2 reads SMNVEV (reference sequence). The CDR3 runs to 15 residues. CDR3 DNA sequence: TGTGCCAGCAGGGCCTCTTGGGGGATGAACACTGAAGCTTTCTTT. The encoded protein is CASRASWGMNTEAFF.

The chain employs TRBV20-1 and TRBJ1-3; 7 bases map to TRBD1. This CDR3 comprises 17 residues. Germline CDR1 is DFQATT and CDR2 is SNEGSKA (reference sequence). The CDR3 region has the DNA TGCAGCGTCTCGGTCGGGGACAGCTACACCTCTGGAAACACCATATATTTT. Translation: CSVSVGDSYTSGNTIYF.

This chain uses TRBV2 with TRBJ2-7, with 10 bases fitting TRBD2. CDR3 length: 16 amino acids. V shed 6 bases, J shed 3 bases, and the junction held 11 bases outside the gene matches. In germline, CDR1 is SNHLY, CDR2 FYNNEI. The CDR3 DNA reads as TGTGCCAGCAGGAATGCAGCGGGGGGGGGGGGCTACGAGCAGTACTTC. Amino acid sequence: CASRNAAGGGGYEQYF.

Many counts were recorded for this clonotype. V is TRBV28 and J is TRBJ2-6; tentatively, D is TRBD1 (6 bases). From germline, CDR1 is MDHEN and CDR2 SYDVKM. Trimming removed 8 bases from V and 2 bases from J, with 10 bases in between. The CDR3 consists of 14 residues. The CDR3: CASAGGAGANVLTF. The CDR3 DNA follows: TGTGCCAGCGCTGGGGGCGCTGGGGCCAACGTCCTGACTTTC.

This chain links TRBV28 with TRBJ2-7, with D tentatively TRBD1 or TRBD2 (5 bases each). CDR1 MDHEN and CDR2 SYDVKM come from the germline V gene. V lost 10 bases and J 5 bases, leaving 21 bases between the germline ends. CDR3 size: 14 residues. This CDR3 is CAITPGPRCHEQYF. The CDR3 DNA follows: TGTGCCATTACACCGGGACCCCGGTGCCACGAGCAGTACTTC.

This clonotype was detected many times. The gene calls are TRBV2 and TRBJ2-6; D is uncertain. This CDR3 spans 13 amino acids. Trimming cost V 8 bases and J 4 bases, with 9 bases left between them. Germline lookup yields CDR1 SNHLY and CDR2 FYNNEI. The DNA of the CDR3 is TGTGCCAGCTTACTCTCCGGGGCCAACGTCCTGACTTTC. As protein: CASLLSGANVLTF.

This clonotype was seen only a few times. The V and J genes are TRBV20-1 and TRBJ2-3; no clear D. Trimming took 0 bases from V and 7 from J, leaving 2 bases between them. The CDR3 contains 10 residues. Germline CDR1 is DFQATT and CDR2 is SNEGSKA (reference sequence). The CDR3 nucleotides read TGCAGTGCTAGAGATTATACGCAGTATTTT. This sequence encodes CSARDYTQYF.

The chain couples TRBV6-2 or TRBV6-3 to TRBJ2-7, with TRBD1 matching 7 bases. Germline V lookup: CDR1 MNHEY, CDR2 SVGEGT. The CDR3 covers 15 residues. V trimming: 11 bases; J trimming: 2 bases; junction bases outside the gene matches: 15. CDR3 amino acids: CAGKVQTGNAYEQYF. The CDR3 coding sequence is TGTGCCGGCAAAGTACAGACAGGGAATGCCTACGAGCAGTACTTC.

The rearrangement uses TRBV11-1 and TRBJ2-1, with D maybe TRBD1 (5 bases). The CDR3 spans 15 residues. The V gene's germline CDR1 is SGHAT and CDR2 FQDESV (reference sequence). The V end lost 4 bases, the J end lost 2 bases, and 12 bases lay between the germline ends. CDR3 sequence: CASSWGRAPYNEQFF. CDR3 in DNA: TGTGCCAGCAGCTGGGGCAGGGCTCCCTACAATGAGCAGTTCTTC.

This rearrangement joins TRBV2 to TRBJ2-1; no firm D call. Trimming left V 6 bases short and J 8 bases short, with 14 bases between. Per germline, CDR1 SNHLY and CDR2 FYNNEI. The CDR3 has 13 amino acids. CDR3 nucleotides: TGTGCCAGCAGAGAACAGTCTACAGATGAGCAGTTCTTC. Translation gives CASREQSTDEQFF.

This clonotype was counted ten times or more. The chain employs TRBV7-9 and TRBJ2-1, with 7 bases fitting TRBD1. V gave up 9 bases and J gave up 4 bases; unmatched junction bases: 6. Germline V gives CDR1 SEHNR, CDR2 FQNEAQ (reference sequence). The CDR3 consists of 13 residues. The chain's CDR3 is CASRTGRYNEQFF. CDR3 sequence (DNA): TGTGCCAGTCGGACAGGAAGATACAATGAGCAGTTCTTC.